A single sample is the source of the 29 T cell receptor beta chains below, sequenced in a study of blood T cell repertoires in COVID-19. Produced via immunoSEQ multiplex PCR; TCRdb's table is partial and in-frame only. In the table there are about 180,000 clones, approximately 88% of which are singletons. Sequencing was carried out using peripheral blood. The receptors shown here come from a woman aged 50 to 60 with acute or convalescent COVID-19.

The genes are TRBV2 and TRBJ1-1; D uncertain. The V gene lost 0 bases and the J gene lost 3 bases, with 5 bases spanning the gap. This CDR3 is 13 amino acids long. Germline CDR1 SNHLY, CDR2 FYNNEI. Here the CDR3 DNA reads TGTGCCAGCAGTGAAGCCGGGTACACTGAAGCTTTCTTT. Encoded protein: CASSEAGYTEAFF. The full variable domain, rest sourced from reference TRBV2 and TRBJ1-1, is EPEVTQTPSHQVTQMGQEVILRCVPISNHLYFYWYRQILGQKVEFLVSFYNNEISEKSEIFDDQFSVERPDGSNFTLKIRSTKLEDSAMYFCASSEAGYTEAFFGQGTRLTVV.

The rearrangement links TRBV29-1 to TRBJ2-3; 10 bases are a match to TRBD1. Germline loops: CDR1 SQVTM, CDR2 ANQGSEA. Trimming at V came to 5 bases and at J to 6 bases, leaving 14 bases not matched to a gene. This CDR3 has 16 residues. The CDR3: CSVTGQGERWADTQYF. The CDR3 bases are TGCAGCGTTACAGGACAGGGGGAACGATGGGCGGATACGCAGTATTTT.

The sample holds one count of this clone. The genes are TRBV5-6 and TRBJ1-2; weak D call: TRBD1 (5 bases). The CDR3 has 13 residues. V was shortened by 0 bases and J by 6 bases, with 9 bases between the two germline ends. Germline V gene data show CDR1 as SGHDT and CDR2 as YYEEEE. The CDR3 loop reads CASSLVAGHGYTF. As DNA, the CDR3 is TGTGCCAGCAGCTTGGTGGCAGGGCATGGCTACACCTTC.

The chain recombines TRBV9 with TRBJ1-1, with a weak D call TRBD1 (5 bases). The CDR3 spans 14 residues. Per the germline V gene, CDR1 is SGDLS and CDR2 is YYNGEE. V lost 2 bases to trimming and J lost 1 base, with 9 bases between them. The CDR3 DNA reads as TGTGCCAGCAGCGTCCTGACAGCGAACACTGAAGCTTTCTTT. Residues: CASSVLTANTEAFF.

The chain carries TRBV11-3 and TRBJ2-3; a weak D match, TRBD1 (5 bases). The germline V gene encodes CDR1 SGHNT and CDR2 YENEEA. The CDR3 consists of 15 residues. The V gene lost 6 bases and the J gene lost 0 bases, with 13 bases spanning the gap. CDR3 sequence reads: CASRGKGASTDTQYF. The CDR3 DNA reads TGTGCCAGCAGGGGAAAAGGGGCTAGCACAGATACGCAGTATTTT.

DNA of the CDR3: TGTGCCAGCAGCTTAGAGGGGACACCGCTTAGGGCCGGGGAGCTGTTTTTT. This sequence encodes CASSLEGTPLRAGELFF. J is TRBJ2-2 and V is TRBV11-2, with D maybe TRBD1 (6 bases). CDR3 length equals 17 residues. Germline CDR1 reads SGHAT; CDR2 reads FQNNGV. The V and J ends lost 0 bases and 6 bases respectively, with 17 bases between them.

The chain joins TRBV6-2 or TRBV6-3 to TRBJ2-1; 9 nucleotides align to TRBD2. Germline V gives CDR1 MNHEY, CDR2 SVGEGT. CDR3 length equals 15 residues. V was pared by 1 base and J by 6 bases, with 4 bases of the junction left unmatched. The CDR3 sequence: CASSYWLAGFNEQFF. The CDR3 region has the DNA TGTGCCAGCAGTTACTGGCTAGCGGGATTCAATGAGCAGTTCTTC.

The chain carries TRBV29-1 and TRBJ2-3; TRBD2 aligns across 12 bases. V gave up 7 bases and J gave up 7 bases; unmatched junction bases: 9. Germline CDR1 is SQVTM and CDR2 is ANQGSEA. CDR3 size: 14 residues. CDR3: CSDQTSGSTNTQYF. Written as DNA, the CDR3 is TGCAGCGACCAGACTAGCGGGAGCACTAATACGCAGTATTTT.

The chain has TRBV7-2 and TRBJ1-1; 9 bases map to TRBD1. Trimming took 5 bases from V and 5 from J; bases not matched to a gene: 9. The CDR3 totals 15 residues. Germline V CDR1 and CDR2: SGHTA, FQGNSA. This CDR3 is CASSPVWTGDTEAFF. In DNA, the CDR3 is TGTGCCAGCAGCCCCGTGTGGACAGGGGATACTGAAGCTTTCTTT.

The gene calls are TRBV6-5 and TRBJ1-2; D possibly corresponds to TRBD1 (5 bases). The germline V gene encodes CDR1 MNHEY and CDR2 SVGAGI. The ends were cut back, 5 bases at V and 5 bases at J, with 12 bases in the middle. This CDR3 is built from 13 residues. CDR3 DNA: TGTGCCAGCAGTACCTTGGGGGGATATGGCTACACCTTC. It encodes CASSTLGGYGYTF.

CDR3 region: CASSLAKGAGNTEAFF. Here the CDR3 DNA reads TGCGCCAGCAGCTTGGCCAAGGGGGCGGGTAACACTGAAGCTTTCTTT. The J gene is TRBJ1-1, the V gene TRBV5-1, with 7 bases that match TRBD1. The V and J ends lost 0 bases and 2 bases, in that order; junction bases with no gene match: 7. Germline-derived CDR1 and CDR2 are SGHRS and YFSETQ. The CDR3 spans 16 residues. The full variable domain, its missing parts supplied by reference TRBV5-1 and TRBJ1-1, is KAGVTQTPRYLIKTRGQQVTLSCSPISGHRSVSWYQQTPGQGLQFLFEYFSETQRNKGNFPGRFSGRQFSNSRSEMNVSTLELGDSALYLCASSLAKGAGNTEAFFGQGTRLTVV.

This clone was recorded a few times. The chain combines TRBV19 with TRBJ2-2; 8 nucleotides line up with TRBD2. CDR1 and CDR2 from the germline V gene are LNHDA and SQIVND (reference sequence). CDR3 length: 15 residues. Trimming removed 7 bases from V and 5 bases from J; junction bases left unmatched: 9. CDR3 residues: CASKVRGGGTGELFF. The CDR3 coding sequence is TGTGCCAGTAAGGTTCGGGGCGGGGGGACCGGGGAGCTGTTTTTT.

The chain uses TRBV30 and TRBJ2-1, with D maybe TRBD1 (6 bases). The CDR3 consists of 13 residues. The germline V and J ends were trimmed by 2 bases and 9 bases, with 14 bases remaining between them. Germline lookup yields CDR1 GTSNPN and CDR2 SVGIG (reference sequence). CDR3 DNA: TGTGCCTGGAGTACAGGGTGGCAGAGTGAGCAGTTCTTC. Translated, it gives CAWSTGWQSEQFF.

This clone has just one count. The chain uses TRBV12-5 and TRBJ1-1, with D possibly matching TRBD1 (6 bases). CDR3 size: 16 residues. The V end lost 8 bases, the J end lost 3 bases, and 22 bases lay between the germline ends. Germline V gene sequence: CDR1 LGHNT, CDR2 FRNRAP. CDR3 region: CASKGWPTGRDTEAFF. Written as DNA, the CDR3 is TGTGCTAGTAAGGGGTGGCCAACAGGGAGGGACACTGAAGCTTTCTTT.

The V and J genes are TRBV13 and TRBJ2-2; possibly TRBD1 for D (6 bases). With 3 bases removed from V and 7 bases from J, the gap between germline ends came to 9 bases. The V gene's germline CDR1 is PRHDT and CDR2 FYEKMQ (reference sequence). The CDR3 loop spans 13 amino acids. The DNA for the CDR3 is TGTGCCAGCAGCTTTGGGGGCGGCGGGGAGCTGTTTTTT. This translates into CASSFGGGGELFF.

The rearrangement links TRBV27 to TRBJ2-7; the D gene is possibly TRBD1 (6 bases). Trimming took 5 bases from V and 5 from J, leaving 19 bases between them. This CDR3 has 15 amino acids. Germline V gene sequence: CDR1 MNHEY, CDR2 SMNVEV (reference sequence). DNA for the CDR3: TGTGCCAGCAGTCTCCGGACAGCTCAAGGCCACGAGCAGTACTTC. Encoded protein: CASSLRTAQGHEQYF.

The chain carries TRBV7-9 and TRBJ1-2; D ambiguous. Per the germline V gene, CDR1 is SEHNR and CDR2 is FQNEAQ (reference sequence). CDR3 length: 14 residues. Trimming shortened V by 4 bases and J by 2 bases, and 11 bases separated the two germline ends. The CDR3 region has the DNA TGTGCCAGCAGCTCCTCCATCCTAAACTATGGCTACACCTTC. Protein: CASSSSILNYGYTF.

CDR3 nucleotide sequence: TGTGCCAGCAGTCCCGGACTAGCGTCCTACAATGAGCAGTTCTTC. Protein product: CASSPGLASYNEQFF. The V gene is TRBV27, the J gene TRBJ2-1, with TRBD2 matching 9 bases. V was pared by 5 bases and J by 1 base, with 3 bases of the junction left unmatched. CDR3 size: 15 residues. The germline V gene has CDR1 MNHEY and CDR2 SMNVEV (reference sequence).

This clone was observed many times. The chain has TRBV6-2 or TRBV6-3 and TRBJ1-6, with D hard to call. This CDR3 contains 14 residues. The V gene lost 2 bases and the J gene lost 8 bases, with 10 bases spanning the gap. Germline V gives CDR1 MNHEY, CDR2 SVGEGT. CDR3 bases: TGTGCCAGCAGTTACCCGGGAGGTTATTCACCCCTCCACTTT. It encodes CASSYPGGYSPLHF.

This chain uses TRBV18 with TRBJ2-3; the match to TRBD2 covers 10 bases. Unmatched junction bases numbered 11, after V lost 1 base and J lost 10 bases. CDR1 KGHSH and CDR2 LQKENI come from the germline V gene. The CDR3 runs 16 residues. In nucleotides, the CDR3 is TGTGCCAGCTCACCACGGCGAGCGGGGGGGGAAACGCCGCAGTATTTT. It specifies CASSPRRAGGETPQYF. The whole variable domain, filled in from reference TRBV18 and TRBJ2-3, reads NAGVMQNPRHLVRRRGQEARLRCSPMKGHSHVYWYRQLPEEGLKFMVYLQKENIIDESGMPKERFSAEFPKEGPSILRIQQVVRGDSAAYFCASSPRRAGGETPQYFGPGTRLTVL.

This chain uses TRBV6-5 with TRBJ1-2; 12 bases agree with TRBD1. J was trimmed by 6 bases and V by 6 bases; bases with no gene match: 2. CDR1 and CDR2 from the germline V gene are MNHEY and SVGAGI. The CDR3 is made up of 13 amino acids. CDR3 coding DNA: TGTGCCAGCAGGGGACAGGGGGCCGATGGCTACACCTTC. Translating it yields CASRGQGADGYTF.

This clone was counted a single time. The V call is TRBV7-2, the J call TRBJ1-2, with a possible D match to TRBD1 (6 bases). Germline assignment: CDR1 SGHTA and CDR2 FQGNSA. CDR3 length: 15 residues. V lost 7 bases and J 2 bases, leaving 17 bases between the germline ends. The CDR3 DNA reads TGTGCCAGCACCCAAGAGCGGGGGCCGAACTATGGCTACACCTTC. Its translation is CASTQERGPNYGYTF.

The chain combines TRBV6-6 with TRBJ1-2; 7 bases are a match to TRBD1. The CDR3 runs to 14 residues. Unmatched junction bases numbered 13, after V lost 8 bases and J lost 7 bases. Germline CDR1 MNHNY, CDR2 SVGAGI (reference sequence). CDR3 residues: CASLPGQRTGGYTF. The CDR3 DNA is TGTGCCAGCCTACCGGGACAGAGAACTGGTGGCTACACCTTC.

The chain links TRBV14 to TRBJ1-3; TRBD1 agrees at 8 bases. Germline CDR1 SGHDN, CDR2 FVKESK. The CDR3 loop spans 15 amino acids. Unmatched junction bases numbered 8, after V lost 1 base and J lost 9 bases. CDR3 nucleotide sequence: TGTGCCAGCAGCCAAGGGACGCGAACAGGGGGCACCATATATTTT. This sequence encodes CASSQGTRTGGTIYF.

The CDR3 sequence is CASSYPSGGTRPEETQYF. In nucleotides, the CDR3 is TGTGCCAGCAGTTACCCCTCCGGGGGAACACGTCCAGAAGAGACCCAGTACTTC. This rearrangement joins TRBV6-2 or TRBV6-3 to TRBJ2-5; possibly TRBD2 for D (6 bases). V was shortened by 2 bases and J by 3 bases, with 22 bases between the two germline ends. The germline CDR1 and CDR2 sequences are MNHEY and SVGEGT. The CDR3 sequence is 18 residues long.

This chain connects TRBV7-6 to TRBJ2-5; TRBD2 matches at 7 bases. Per germline, CDR1 SGHVS and CDR2 FNYEAQ. CDR3 length: 15 amino acids. With V trimmed by 1 base and J by 5 bases, 7 bases remained unmatched. CDR3 amino acids: CASSLVRLADETQYF. CDR3 sequence (DNA): TGTGCCAGCAGCTTAGTGAGACTAGCCGACGAGACCCAGTACTTC. Full variable domain (missing parts from reference TRBV7-6 and TRBJ2-5): GAGVSQSPRYKVTKRGQDVALRCDPISGHVSLYWYRQALGQGPEFLTYFNYEAQQDKSGLPNDRFSAERPEGSISTLTIQRTEQRDSAMYRCASSLVRLADETQYFGPGTRLLVL.

The chain joins TRBV7-2 to TRBJ1-2; the D is unclear. The CDR3 length is 11 residues. The V and J ends lost 6 bases and 6 bases respectively, with 8 bases between them. Germline values: CDR1 SGHTA, CDR2 FQGNSA. The CDR3 spells CASSAKDGYTF. CDR3 nucleotides: TGTGCCAGCAGTGCGAAAGATGGCTACACCTTC.

The chain couples TRBV5-6 to TRBJ2-7; D is ambiguous. The V gene's germline CDR1 is SGHDT and CDR2 YYEEEE. Trimming stripped 5 bases from V and 4 bases from J, with 16 bases between. The length of the CDR3 is 14 residues. The CDR3 here is CASSRISRAYEQYF. Written as DNA, the CDR3 is TGTGCCAGCAGTCGAATCTCCCGAGCGTACGAGCAGTACTTC.

CDR3 bases: TGTGCCAGCAGGGAGGTAGCGGGAGAGCAGTACTTC. Protein product: CASREVAGEQYF. The V gene is TRBV27, the J gene TRBJ2-7; 8 bases are shared with TRBD2. J lost 7 bases, V lost 6 bases, and 5 bases had no gene match. Per the germline V gene, CDR1 is MNHEY and CDR2 is SMNVEV (reference sequence). CDR3 length: 12 amino acids.